This T cell receptor (beta chain) was found in a study of T cells in Graves' hyperthyroidism and ophthalmopathy. Study-level information: Upon initial diagnosis and before any treatment, peripheral blood was collected.

This clonotype was counted many times. The investigators amplified TCR beta CDR3 regions from RNA transcripts. Using the HTBI primer set, a first-round RT-PCR was run on the TCR CDR3. A single record per CDR3 protein comes from TCRdb applying MiXCR to the multiplex PCR reads. The sample consists of 390,000 or so distinct CDR3 sequences, roughly 15% of them appearing once. In the ophthalmopathy cohort, Clinical Activity Score was at least 3, NOSPECS grade at least 4, and duration under 3 months. Exclusions: uncontrolled infection, other autoimmune disease, pregnancy, lactation. Diagnosing involved the use of clinical symptoms, serum thyroxine and TRAb, thyroid ultrasound and orbital computed tomography. The sequence was obtained from a man in his late teens or twenties with Graves' ophthalmopathy. Sequencing was carried out using blood.

Here the CDR3 DNA reads TGTGCCAGCAGCTTAGGGGGGACGGCAGAAGCTTTCTTT. Translation: CASSLGGTAEAFF. This chain connects TRBV7-2 to TRBJ1-1; D perhaps matches TRBD1 (5 bases). The CDR3 length is 13 residues. Germline V CDR1 and CDR2: SGHTA, FQGNSA. Trimming removed 1 base at V and 8 bases at J, with 11 bases between.